The clone carrying this TCR beta chain was seen repeatedly, ten times or more. The antigen is unknown. These data originate in a study of breast tumors, draining lymph nodes, adjacent tissues. V gave up 3 bases and J gave up 1 base; unmatched junction bases: 5. The CDR3 covers 16 residues. In germline, CDR1 is SGDLS, CDR2 YYNGEE. Study observations and caveats: Compared with basal-like, luminal-like tumors shared significantly more repertoire with nontumor tissue. Tumor TCR diversity was below lymph nodes but above nontumor tissue.

TCRdb reanalysed the multiplex PCR reads using MiXCR and keeps one entry per CDR3 protein. The table lists approximately 280,000 distinct CDR3 sequences, roughly 31% of them singletons. The lymph nodes were axillary draining lymph nodes from breast cancer patients. The sequence was obtained from a female donor with breast cancer. Some clones in this sample may be carry-over from other donors' samples. The gene calls are TRBV9 and TRBJ2-5; 11 bases line up with TRBD2. Sample: axillary lymph node tissue. The CDR3 sequence: CASSGMTSGIQETQYF. CDR3 coding DNA: TGTGCCAGCAGCGGTATGACTAGCGGGATCCAAGAGACCCAGTACTTC.